This T cell receptor (beta chain) is from a study of blood T cell repertoires in COVID-19. Study-wide background: The United States, Italy and Spain were the sources of the acute and convalescent COVID-19 samples. PBMCs, B-cell-depleted T cells, or T cells provided the cDNA or gDNA that made up the material.

With 4 bases removed from V and 1 base from J, the gap between germline ends came to 7 bases. CDR3 size: 13 residues. The germline gives CDR1 MRHNA, CDR2 SNTAGT. The method was immunoSEQ multiplex PCR; TCRdb's version includes in-frame clones alone and lacks a portion of them. This table has about 130,000 clones, roughly 80% appearing once. This chain links TRBV6-4 with TRBJ1-1; D is unclear. Sequenced: peripheral blood. The receptor comes from a woman older than 75 with acute or convalescent COVID-19. CDR3 region: CASSVEENTEAFF. As DNA, the CDR3 is TGTGCCAGCAGTGTCGAGGAGAACACTGAAGCTTTCTTT.